This T cell receptor beta chain derives from a study of T cell responses to AZD1222 COVID-19 vaccine. Overall study results and limits: Sampling that yielded the repertoires occurred only after the peak T cell response.

Note on this clone: Its antigen remains unknown.

This CDR3 is 12 amino acids long. Per germline, CDR1 MGHDK and CDR2 SYGVNS. V shed 8 bases, J shed 8 bases, and the junction held 6 bases outside the gene matches. Using immunoSEQ multiplex PCR, the repertoire was profiled, and TCRdb retains in-frame clones only, with some absent. The sample carries around 140,000 clones, 75% to 90% recorded once. This clonotype was obtained from an adult who received the AZD1222 COVID-19 vaccine. The source was peripheral blood, collected 28 days after the second AZD1222 dose. V gene TRBV25-1 combines with J gene TRBJ1-2, with 9 bases lining up with TRBD1. CDR3 bases: TGTGCCAGCCGGACAGGGGCAGGGGGCTACACCTTC. Protein sequence: CASRTGAGGYTF.